These 21 T cell receptor beta chains came from one sample sequenced in a study of blood T cell repertoires in COVID-19. Data came from immunoSEQ multiplex PCR; TCRdb stores just in-frame clones and leaves some out. The sample contains about 62,000 clones, 76% of which appear only once. Sequences were obtained from peripheral blood. The receptor source for this set is a woman aged 45-60 years with active or convalescent COVID-19.

V usage is TRBV5-1 and J usage is TRBJ1-5; 9 positions match TRBD1. The CDR3 loop spans 15 amino acids. Trimming at V came to 1 base and at J to 4 bases, leaving 3 bases not matched to a gene. Germline CDR1 is SGHRS and CDR2 is YFSETQ. Here the CDR3 DNA reads TGCGCCAGCAGCTTGACAGGGGGCCAAAATCAGCCCCAGCATTTT. It specifies CASSLTGGQNQPQHF.

This chain links TRBV19 with TRBJ1-2, with TRBD1 matching 8 bases. V gave up 10 bases and J gave up 4 bases; unmatched junction bases: 8. CDR1 and CDR2 (germline): LNHDA, SQIVND (reference sequence). This CDR3 spans 13 amino acids. Here the CDR3 reads CATQDRDAYGYTF. CDR3 bases: TGTGCCACCCAGGACAGGGATGCCTATGGCTACACCTTC.

This chain joins TRBV2 and TRBJ1-6; tentative D call: TRBD1 (5 bases). The CDR3 has 15 residues. In germline, CDR1 is SNHLY, CDR2 FYNNEI. Deletions cut 4 bases from V and 4 bases from J, with 11 bases between. CDR3 amino acids: CASSGRGNYNSPLHF. Here the CDR3 DNA reads TGTGCCAGCAGTGGTCGGGGGAATTATAATTCACCCCTCCACTTT.

The V and J genes are TRBV19 and TRBJ1-1; D is unresolved. Germline V lookup: CDR1 LNHDA, CDR2 SQIVND (reference sequence). The CDR3 has 16 amino acids. V was clipped by 5 bases and J by 3 bases, with 19 bases between them. CDR3 bases: TGTGCCAGTAGTTCTTTTTTCGCGGGCGAGGACACTGAAGCTTTCTTT. Translating it yields CASSSFFAGEDTEAFF.

V usage is TRBV5-1 and J usage is TRBJ1-3, with 8 bases matching TRBD1. V lost 4 bases to trimming and J lost 3 bases; unmatched junction nucleotides: 6. The germline V gene encodes CDR1 SGHRS and CDR2 YFSETQ. The CDR3 has 15 amino acids. The CDR3 DNA follows: TGCGCCAGCAGCCCTCAGGGGGCGCTTGGAAACACCATATATTTT. As protein: CASSPQGALGNTIYF.

This chain links TRBV6-5 with TRBJ1-5, with D maybe TRBD1 (6 bases). CDR1 is MNHEY, CDR2 SVGAGI, per germline. This CDR3 has 14 residues. Trimming shortened V by 5 bases and J by 9 bases, and 17 bases separated the two germline ends. The CDR3 spells CASSRQGTPTPQHF. The CDR3 nucleotides are TGTGCCAGCAGTCGCCAGGGGACCCCGACGCCCCAGCATTTT.

The rearrangement links TRBV12-3 or TRBV12-4 to TRBJ1-2; D possibly corresponds to TRBD1 (6 bases). V was trimmed by 3 bases and J by 6 bases, leaving 8 bases between them. This CDR3 region has 12 residues. The CDR3 loop is CASSFSGDGYTF. The CDR3 DNA follows: TGTGCCAGCAGTTTTTCAGGGGATGGCTACACCTTC.

This clone has only a few counts. The CDR3 nucleotides are TGTGCCACCAGTGATCCGGAGGAAGGAAGGTATGAGCAGTTCTTC. Translation: CATSDPEEGRYEQFF. This chain joins TRBV24-1 and TRBJ2-1; D is possibly TRBD2 (5 bases). This CDR3 comprises 15 residues. The V gene's germline CDR1 is KGHDR and CDR2 SFDVKD. V was trimmed by 3 bases and J by 8 bases, leaving 16 bases between them.

Points on this clone: A clone one base away is much larger, so this may be a read error. The sample contains more than one DNA sequence encoding this CDR3. V gene TRBV27 combines with J gene TRBJ1-1, with TRBD1 as a possible D gene (5 bases). The CDR3 has 13 residues. Germline-derived CDR1 and CDR2 are MNHEY and SMNVEV (reference sequence). V was shortened by 2 bases and J by 1 base, with 5 bases between the two germline ends. CDR3 in DNA: TGTGCCAGCAGTTTACAGGGGAACACTGAAGCTTTCTTT. Translating it yields CASSLQGNTEAFF.

V gene TRBV6-5 combines with J gene TRBJ1-1; tentatively, D is TRBD1 (6 bases). V was pared by 5 bases and J by 1 base, with 14 bases between. CDR3 length: 15 residues. Germline V gives CDR1 MNHEY, CDR2 SVGAGI. CDR3 amino acids: CASSPPQGWNTEAFF. CDR3 nucleotide sequence: TGTGCCAGCAGTCCTCCCCAGGGGTGGAACACTGAAGCTTTCTTT.

This sequence joins TRBV19 and TRBJ1-2; 11 nucleotides match TRBD1. Germline CDR1 is LNHDA and CDR2 is SQIVND (reference sequence). This CDR3 spans 15 amino acids. The trim removed 4 bases at V and 7 bases at J, leaving 8 bases unmatched. The CDR3 coding sequence is TGTGCCAGTAGTACCGGACAGGGGGCATATCGTGGCTACACCTTC. It specifies CASSTGQGAYRGYTF.

The chain carries TRBV7-6 and TRBJ2-7, with 12 bases matching TRBD1. CDR1 and CDR2 (germline): SGHVS, FNYEAQ. The V and J ends lost 5 bases and 7 bases, in that order; junction bases with no gene match: 3. The CDR3 spans 13 residues. CDR3 in amino acids: CASSRDRGREQYF. DNA of the CDR3: TGTGCCAGCAGCCGGGACAGGGGGCGGGAGCAGTACTTC. The full variable domain, in which reference TRBV7-6 and TRBJ2-7 provide the parts outside the CDR3, is GAGVSQSPRYKVTKRGQDVALRCDPISGHVSLYWYRQALGQGPEFLTYFNYEAQQDKSGLPNDRFSAERPEGSISTLTIQRTEQRDSAMYRCASSRDRGREQYFGPGTRLTVT.

The V and J genes are TRBV28 and TRBJ2-3; a possible D gene is TRBD2 (5 bases). Germline CDR1 and CDR2: MDHEN and SYDVKM. This CDR3 contains 18 residues. V gave up 6 bases and J gave up 5 bases, with 27 bases separating them. The CDR3 DNA follows: TGTGCCAGCAGCACGTCTTTGCAGCGTGGAGGATTCGGAGATACGCAGTATTTT. This gives the protein CASSTSLQRGGFGDTQYF.

The chain employs TRBV6-5 and TRBJ2-5; 8 bases match TRBD2. The CDR3 is 15 residues long. The V gene end was trimmed by 6 bases and the J gene end by 4 bases; junction bases not matched to a gene: 10. Germline V gene data show CDR1 as MNHEY and CDR2 as SVGAGI. This CDR3 reads CASSPGGAQGETQYF. CDR3 in DNA: TGTGCCAGCAGCCCCGGGGGGGCGCAGGGAGAGACCCAGTACTTC.

This rearrangement joins TRBV4-3 to TRBJ1-5, with D tentatively TRBD1 (5 bases). The CDR3 consists of 13 residues. Trimming stripped 6 bases from V and 7 bases from J, with 13 bases between. The germline V gene encodes CDR1 LGHNA and CDR2 YSLEER. CDR3 nucleotides: TGCGCCAGCAGTCGGGGGTTGCGACAGCCCCAGCATTTT. It codes for CASSRGLRQPQHF.

This chain links TRBV18 with TRBJ2-7; D possibly corresponds to TRBD2 (5 bases). The germline V and J ends were trimmed by 0 bases and 0 bases, with 12 bases remaining between them. Germline CDR1 KGHSH, CDR2 LQKENI. This CDR3 comprises 16 residues. CDR3 loop: CASSPPSGFNSYEQYF. The CDR3 DNA is TGTGCCAGCTCACCACCGTCGGGGTTCAACTCCTACGAGCAGTACTTC.

The chain employs TRBV4-2 and TRBJ2-1; TRBD2 agrees at 10 bases. Germline loops: CDR1 LGHNA, CDR2 YNFKEQ. There are 16 residues in the CDR3. V lost 4 bases and J lost 7; bases outside the gene matches: 10. The CDR3 coding sequence is TGTGCCAGCAGCCGTGGAGGAGCTAGCGGGAGAAATGAGCAGTTCTTC. Residues: CASSRGGASGRNEQFF.

The V call is TRBV11-2, the J call TRBJ2-7; 14 bases map to TRBD2. The trim removed 8 bases at V and 0 bases at J, leaving 3 bases unmatched. The CDR3 loop spans 15 amino acids. The germline V gene has CDR1 SGHAT and CDR2 FQNNGV. DNA for the CDR3: TGTGCCAGCTCGACTAGCGGGAGGGCCTCCTACGAGCAGTACTTC. Its translation: CASSTSGRASYEQYF.

The V gene is TRBV6-4, the J gene TRBJ1-6; TRBD1 might be the D (5 bases). Germline V gene sequence: CDR1 MRHNA, CDR2 SNTAGT. Trimming pared 3 bases from V and 10 bases from J, leaving 10 bases between. This CDR3 has 13 amino acids. CDR3 protein: CASSEGPKSPLHF. The CDR3, as DNA: TGTGCCAGCAGTGAGGGGCCAAAGTCACCCCTCCACTTT.

The genes are TRBV28 and TRBJ1-2; 8 bases are shared with TRBD1. V trimming: 4 bases; J trimming: 2 bases; junction bases outside the gene matches: 0. This CDR3 contains 13 residues. Germline V CDR1 and CDR2: MDHEN, SYDVKM. The CDR3 spells CASSWTGNYGYTF. As DNA, the CDR3 is TGTGCCAGCAGTTGGACAGGGAACTATGGCTACACCTTC.

This clone has only one observation. CDR3 protein: CASSLGAYRGPHQETQYF. The CDR3 coding sequence is TGTGCCAGCAGCTTAGGGGCGTACAGGGGGCCCCATCAAGAGACCCAGTACTTC. The chain joins TRBV7-9 to TRBJ2-5; 9 bases match TRBD1. The CDR3 is 18 amino acids. Germline CDR1 SEHNR, CDR2 FQNEAQ (reference sequence). The V gene end was trimmed by 1 base and the J gene end by 2 bases; junction bases not matched to a gene: 11.